This TCR beta chain was sequenced during a study of cytomegalovirus exposure and HLA in healthy donors. The PCR had 60 Vbeta and 13 Jbeta primers. The table came from immunoSEQ multiplex PCR; TCRdb's copy has only in-frame clones and leaves some out. Found here are over 80,000 clones, 75% to 80% of them singletons; the top ten hold 4.5% to 7%. The CDR3 loop spans 14 amino acids. The germline V gene encodes CDR1 SEHNR and CDR2 FQNEAQ (reference sequence). V lost 2 bases and J 7 bases, leaving 12 bases between the germline ends. Regarding the study as a whole: The authors enumerated 180 or so TCR beta chains as linked to cytomegalovirus. Through in vitro validation, three CMV-associated chains were shown to be specific for CMV antigens. In a later analysis, most CMV-associated TCR beta chains appeared HLA-restricted. Productive rates of about 87% or about 30% were seen for most TCR beta V segments in an earlier analysis.

This clone occurred a few times. What it binds is not known. The sequenced sample was PBMCs. This chain links TRBV7-9 with TRBJ2-1; D is unresolved. The clonotype comes from a female donor in good health and CMV-seronegative. CDR3 sequence: CASSLLNGANEQFF. In DNA, the CDR3 is TGTGCCAGCAGCTTATTGAACGGAGCAAATGAGCAGTTCTTC.